Detailed here is one T cell receptor (beta chain). These data originate in a study of T cells after somatic rescue of genetic block. Profiling relied on immunoSEQ multiplex PCR, and the TCRdb table lists in-frame clones only, not all of them. The sample includes roughly 110,000 clones, about 90% of them seen just once. The CDR3 consists of 16 residues. Germline CDR1 and CDR2: SEHNR and FQNEAQ (reference sequence). The germline V and J ends were trimmed by 1 base and 4 bases, with 14 bases remaining between them. The sample comprised peripheral blood mononuclear cells (PBMCs). J is TRBJ1-3 and V is TRBV7-9, with D possibly being TRBD1 (5 bases). This receptor was obtained from a woman between 18 and 29 years old. CDR3 bases: TGTGCCAGCAGCTTAGATCCCCAGGGATCAGGAAACACCATATATTTT. This gives the protein CASSLDPQGSGNTIYF.